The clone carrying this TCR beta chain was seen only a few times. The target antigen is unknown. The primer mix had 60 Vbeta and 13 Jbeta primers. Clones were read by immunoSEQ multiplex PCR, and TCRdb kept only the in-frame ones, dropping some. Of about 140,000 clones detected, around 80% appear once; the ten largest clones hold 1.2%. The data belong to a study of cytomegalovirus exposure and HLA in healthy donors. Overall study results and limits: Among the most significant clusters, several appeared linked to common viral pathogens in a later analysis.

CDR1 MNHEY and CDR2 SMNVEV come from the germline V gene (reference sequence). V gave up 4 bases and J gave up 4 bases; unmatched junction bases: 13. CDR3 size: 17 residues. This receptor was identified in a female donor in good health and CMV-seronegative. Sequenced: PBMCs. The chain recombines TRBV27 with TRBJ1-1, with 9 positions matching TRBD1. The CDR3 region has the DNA TGTGCCAGCAGTTCCCTCGGATCGACAGGGGGGAGCACTGAAGCTTTCTTT. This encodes CASSSLGSTGGSTEAFF.